This is a list of T cell receptor beta chains from one sample in a study of PD-1 blockade in classical Hodgkin lymphoma. The data were produced by immunoSEQ multiplex PCR, yet TCRdb's version contains in-frame clones alone and is incomplete. The sample contains 57,000 or so clones, approximately 88% of which appear only once. Sequencing used peripheral blood mononuclear cells (PBMCs), obtained at baseline. The receptors here all came from a human donor with classical Hodgkin lymphoma. Each CDR3 is given with its conserved first and last residue. A D gene is named only where the DNA matches it firmly. Rows may omit the clone size; those that give it use once, few, many or a size class.

v_gene	d_gene	abundance	j_gene	CDR3nt	CDR3aa
TRBV14	-	once	TRBJ2-1	TGTGCCAGCAGCCTGGGACCGATCAATGAGCAGTTCTTC	CASSLGPINEQFF
TRBV28	-	-	TRBJ1-6	TGTGCCAGCAGTTTAGAAGGTCGATTTGTGGTCTTT	CASSLEGRFVVF
TRBV6-5	TRBD2	-	TRBJ2-1	TGTGCCAGCAGTTACTCGAAACGGGGGGGATACAATGAGCAGTTCTTC	CASSYSKRGGYNEQFF
TRBV5-5	-	-	TRBJ1-4	TGTGCCAGCAGCCCAAGGAACGATGAAAAACTGTTTTTT	CASSPRNDEKLFF
TRBV4-2	-	-	TRBJ1-3	TGTGCCAGCAGCCCCCGGATCCGGGGGGGGGCCGGTGGAAACACCATATATTTT	CASSPRIRGGAGGNTIYF
TRBV7-2	-	-	TRBJ2-3	TGTGCCAGCAGCTTATTAGAGGGGGGCGGCACAGATACGCAGTATTTT	CASSLLEGGGTDTQYF
TRBV6-1	-	-	TRBJ2-7	TGTGCCAGCAGTGAATACCAGGGTTTTAGCTACGAGCAGTACTTC	CASSEYQGFSYEQYF
TRBV30	-	once	TRBJ1-5	TGTGCCTGGAGTGTAAAGGACAATCAGCCCCAGCATTTT	CAWSVKDNQPQHF
TRBV2	-	few	TRBJ1-6	TGTGCCAGCAGTGAAGACAGGTTGCATTCACCCCTCCACTTT	CASSEDRLHSPLHF
TRBV9	-	-	TRBJ1-2	TGTGCCAGCAGCATAGGGGGGCAGGGAGGGTATGGCTACACCTTC	CASSIGGQGGYGYTF